This T cell receptor (beta chain) emerged from a study of CD8+CD57+ T cells in acquired aplastic anemia. Study as a whole: Healthy donors yielded 8.5 million to 13 million CD4+ cell reads on average. Points from the study as a whole: Nearly 30 was the count of CD8+ CDR3 sequences that patients shared with controls.

According to the study, genomic DNA was the template for TCR beta VDJ and CDR3 profiling. TCRdb re-called the reads with MiXCR, one entry per CDR3 protein. The table has some 42,000 distinct CDR3 sequences, 65% to 70% seen once. As to this clonotype: The antigen is unknown.

This TCR derives from a human donor in good health, serving as a control. The specimen sequenced was sorted CD4+, CD8+, or CD8+CD57+ T cells (not recorded which) from PBMCs.

The CDR3 loop reads CASSLQGTTFYEQYF. The CDR3 DNA reads TGTGCCAGCAGCTTGCAGGGCACCACCTTCTACGAGCAGTACTTC. The genes are TRBV7-2 and TRBJ2-7; possibly TRBD1 for D (5 bases). Trimming stripped 3 bases from V and 3 bases from J, with 15 bases between. The CDR3 runs 15 residues. Germline CDR1 and CDR2: SGHTA and FQGNSA.